Each of the 27 T cell receptor beta chains below was sequenced from the same sample in a study of blood T cells in healthy people across ages. PCR was performed a second time for about 7 to 12 cycles using a sample-barcoded 5' primer and a J-beta primer mix. TCRdb recomputed calls from the 5' RACE reads with MiXCR, one row per CDR3 protein. The sample carries over 950,000 distinct CDR3 sequences, 51% recorded once. The sequencing input was blood. The receptors here all came from a woman in her sixties in good health.

The chain has TRBV9 and TRBJ2-1; TRBD2 aligns across 8 bases. CDR1 and CDR2 from the germline V gene are SGDLS and YYNGEE. V shed 4 bases and J 7 bases; nucleotides not matched to a gene: 10. The CDR3 has 15 amino acids. CDR3 coding DNA: TGTGCCAGCAGCCTATCCGGGACTAGGGGGAATGAGCAGTTCTTC. Its translation: CASSLSGTRGNEQFF.

The chain employs TRBV12-3 or TRBV12-4 and TRBJ1-2, with D possibly TRBD1 on 6 matching bases. The germline V and J ends were trimmed by 6 bases and 5 bases, with 19 bases remaining between them. The CDR3 covers 15 residues. The CDR3 bases are TGTGCCAGCAGCGCTAACCGACAGGCCGAATATGGCTACACCTTC. As protein: CASSANRQAEYGYTF.

Regarding this clonotype: The junction departs from the called germline gene at one end, perhaps through a read error. This chain joins TRBV6-5 and TRBJ2-1, with TRBD2 matching 7 bases. CDR1 is MNHEY and CDR2 is SVGAGI in the germline V gene. CDR3 length: 16 amino acids. The CDR3 region has the DNA TGTGCCAGCAGTTACCTAGCGGAAGGCTCCTACAATGGGCAGTTCTTC. Amino acids: CASSYLAEGSYNGQFF.

The chain employs TRBV4-1 and TRBJ1-2; D is possibly TRBD1 (6 bases). V was shortened by 5 bases and J by 7 bases, with 17 bases between the two germline ends. Germline-derived CDR1 and CDR2 are MGHRA and YSYEKL. The CDR3 spans 14 residues. The CDR3 sequence: CASSFEGQGSGYTF. CDR3 in DNA: TGCGCCAGCAGCTTCGAGGGACAAGGCAGTGGCTACACCTTC.

The V and J genes are TRBV12-3 or TRBV12-4 and TRBJ2-3; maybe TRBD2 (5 bases). The CDR3 sequence is 16 residues long. The V and J ends lost 2 bases and 5 bases respectively, with 17 bases between them. In DNA form, the CDR3 reads TGTGCCAGCAGTTTACTGACGGGAACTGAGGGAGATACGCAGTATTTT. Protein sequence: CASSLLTGTEGDTQYF.

In this sample, this clonotype turned up a few times. This chain links TRBV28 with TRBJ1-6; D is unresolved. The V end lost 10 bases, the J end lost 6 bases, and 16 bases lay between the germline ends. This CDR3 spans 14 amino acids. The V gene's germline CDR1 is MDHEN and CDR2 SYDVKM. For the CDR3, the DNA is TGTGCCACCCGGCCGCGGGTTGGTAATTCACCCCTCCACTTT. Its translation: CATRPRVGNSPLHF.

This clonotype was found a few times. CDR3 in amino acids: CASSQDRDRRNNEQFF. The DNA of the CDR3 is TGCGCCAGCAGCCAAGACCGGGACAGAAGAAACAATGAGCAGTTCTTC. The chain couples TRBV4-1 to TRBJ2-1; 7 nucleotides align to TRBD1. The CDR3 has 16 amino acids. V lost 0 bases to trimming and J lost 5 bases; unmatched junction nucleotides: 7. Germline CDR1 reads MGHRA; CDR2 reads YSYEKL.

This clonotype was detected a few times. The chain carries TRBV7-2 and TRBJ2-6; D remains unclear. Germline V gives CDR1 SGHTA, CDR2 FQGNSA. The CDR3 consists of 15 residues. Between the trimmed V and J ends, which lost 3 bases and 1 base, there was a span of 7 bases. This chain's CDR3 is CASSFGVSGANVLTF. The CDR3 region has the DNA TGTGCCAGCAGCTTTGGGGTTTCTGGGGCCAACGTCCTGACTTTC.

The J gene is TRBJ2-3, the V gene TRBV28; the match to TRBD2 covers 8 bases. Trimming removed 6 bases from V and 3 bases from J; junction bases left unmatched: 8. The CDR3 consists of 15 residues. Germline V gene lookup returns CDR1 MDHEN and CDR2 SYDVKM. The CDR3 DNA reads TGTGCCAGCAGCCGGACCGGGACTAGGACAGATACGCAGTATTTT. Translated, it gives CASSRTGTRTDTQYF.

The rearrangement joins TRBV6-6 to TRBJ2-2; tentatively, D is TRBD1 or TRBD2 (5 bases each). This CDR3 is built from 15 residues. CDR1 MNHNY and CDR2 SVGAGI come from the germline V gene (reference sequence). Trimming took 7 bases from V and 3 from J, leaving 15 bases between them. CDR3: CASTVGDRDTGELFF. In DNA form, the CDR3 reads TGTGCCAGCACCGTGGGAGACAGAGACACCGGGGAGCTGTTTTTT.

The rearrangement joins TRBV7-2 to TRBJ1-1; TRBD1 aligns across 8 bases. V shed 5 bases, J shed 4 bases, and the junction held 6 bases outside the gene matches. CDR3 size: 14 residues. The germline V gene encodes CDR1 SGHTA and CDR2 FQGNSA. CDR3 loop: CASSPGQGATEAFF. The CDR3 nucleotides are TGTGCCAGCAGCCCAGGACAGGGCGCCACTGAAGCTTTCTTT.

This clonotype was seen a few times. The genes are TRBV7-2 and TRBJ2-7; the D gene could be TRBD1 or TRBD2 (5 bases each). This CDR3 has 15 residues. From germline, CDR1 is SGHTA and CDR2 FQGNSA. Trimming shortened V by 5 bases and J by 1 base, and 15 bases separated the two germline ends. DNA of the CDR3: TGTGCCAGCAGCACTGTGTCCGGGGCATCCTACGAGCAGTACTTC. It yields the protein CASSTVSGASYEQYF.

The chain employs TRBV6-5 and TRBJ1-1, with a tentative D call TRBD1 (6 bases). The length of the CDR3 is 16 residues. Trimming pared 8 bases from V and 3 bases from J, leaving 22 bases between. The germline CDR1 and CDR2 sequences are MNHEY and SVGAGI. The CDR3 region has the DNA TGTGCCAGCTGTCTAAGACCCGGGACAAAAGACACTGAAGCTTTCTTT. It translates to CASCLRPGTKDTEAFF.

This clonotype was observed a few times. The V call is TRBV25-1, the J call TRBJ1-4; 9 nucleotides agree with TRBD1. The germline gives CDR1 MGHDK, CDR2 SYGVNS. Trimming cost V 7 bases and J 10 bases; bases outside gene matches: 16. The CDR3 consists of 16 residues. As DNA, the CDR3 is TGTGCCAGCATGGGCACCGTGAGGACAGGGGCCGGAAAACTGTTTTTT. This sequence encodes CASMGTVRTGAGKLFF.

The sample holds many counts of this clonotype. The chain is built from TRBV7-9 and TRBJ2-1, with D possibly being TRBD2 (6 bases). The germline V gene encodes CDR1 SEHNR and CDR2 FQNEAQ (reference sequence). The CDR3 extends over 18 amino acids. The ends were cut back, 3 bases at V and 4 bases at J, with 22 bases in the middle. The CDR3 region is CASSFPRDSGGSYNEQFF. Here the CDR3 DNA reads TGTGCCAGCAGCTTCCCCCGGGATAGCGGTGGATCATACAATGAGCAGTTCTTC.

This clonotype has ten or more counts. This chain joins TRBV20-1 and TRBJ2-1, with 11 bases fitting TRBD2. Losses at the gene ends were 4 bases for V and 4 bases for J; bases not matched to a gene: 9. This CDR3 contains 16 residues. Germline CDR1 and CDR2: DFQATT and SNEGSKA (reference sequence). CDR3 nucleotide sequence: TGCAGTGCTACTCTAGCGGGAGGACTGAGGTACAATGAGCAGTTCTTC. It yields the protein CSATLAGGLRYNEQFF.

The genes are TRBV19 and TRBJ2-7; 11 nucleotides align to TRBD2. J gave up 0 bases and V 5 bases, and 6 bases lay outside the gene matches. There are 16 residues in the CDR3. Germline CDR1 reads LNHDA; CDR2 reads SQIVND (reference sequence). For the CDR3, the DNA is TGTGCCAGTAGTGCGGGACTAGCGGAAAGCTCCTACGAGCAGTACTTC. Translation: CASSAGLAESSYEQYF.

This clonotype was seen a handful of times. This rearrangement joins TRBV4-1 to TRBJ2-5, with 7 bases that match TRBD1. Per the germline V gene, CDR1 is MGHRA and CDR2 is YSYEKL. The CDR3 sequence is 13 residues long. Germline trimming cut 7 bases from V and 1 base from J; bases unmatched to any gene: 3. CDR3 sequence: CASTDRVQETQYF. The CDR3 region has the DNA TGCGCCAGCACAGACAGGGTCCAAGAGACCCAGTACTTC.

Concerning this clonotype: Given a much more abundant clone one base away, this may be a read error. The chain joins TRBV7-2 to TRBJ2-7, with 9 bases that match TRBD2. Germline CDR1 SGHTA, CDR2 FQGNSA. V lost 4 bases to trimming and J lost 6 bases; unmatched junction nucleotides: 7. CDR3 length equals 14 residues. As DNA, the CDR3 is TGTGCCAGCAGCTGGACTAGCGAAAGCTGCGAGCAGTACTTC. It specifies CASSWTSESCEQYF.

The V call is TRBV5-1, the J call TRBJ2-4; D is undetermined. The J call may be faulty, since TRBJ2-7 better matches the DNA end. CDR1 and CDR2 from the germline V gene are SGHRS and YFSETQ. This CDR3 region has 15 residues. The CDR3 is CASSLEGGDLYEQYF. The CDR3 DNA reads TGCGCCAGCAGCTTGGAGGGCGGAGATCTCTACGAGCAGTACTTC.

The chain has TRBV27 and TRBJ2-7, with D perhaps TRBD2 (5 bases). The DNA end is a closer match to TRBJ2-5, so the J assignment may be wrong. Germline V CDR1 and CDR2: MNHEY, SMNVEV (reference sequence). The CDR3 length is 15 residues. The DNA of the CDR3 is TGTGCCAGCAGTCTTCTCAGAGGGTTTAACGGGACCCAGTACTTC. This sequence encodes CASSLLRGFNGTQYF.

The gene calls are TRBV7-2 and TRBJ2-3; TRBD1 aligns across 8 bases. Germline values: CDR1 SGHTA, CDR2 FQGNSA. The V and J ends lost 5 bases and 2 bases, in that order; junction bases with no gene match: 3. The CDR3 is 14 residues long. DNA for the CDR3: TGTGCCAGCAGCATGGGACAGGACACAGATACGCAGTATTTT. It yields the protein CASSMGQDTDTQYF.

V is TRBV7-2 and J is TRBJ2-7; D might be TRBD1 or TRBD2, each matching 5 bases. The J call may be incorrect, as the DNA end agrees better with TRBJ2-4. Germline V gene sequence: CDR1 SGHTA, CDR2 FQGNSA. The CDR3 totals 15 residues. The CDR3 nucleotides read TGTGCCAGCAGCTTAGCGGGCGGATGGGGGAACATTCAGTACTTC. Translated, it gives CASSLAGGWGNIQYF.

The chain joins TRBV4-1 to TRBJ2-1; TRBD2 agrees at 10 bases. The V gene's germline CDR1 is MGHRA and CDR2 YSYEKL. V trimming: 0 bases; J trimming: 3 bases; junction bases outside the gene matches: 5. CDR3 length: 17 residues. For the CDR3, the DNA is TGCGCCAGCAGCCAAGATAGGAGACTAGCGGGCTACAATGAGCAGTTCTTC. Its protein product is CASSQDRRLAGYNEQFF.

This chain uses TRBV20-1 with TRBJ2-1, with D perhaps TRBD2 (8 bases). Trimming removed 7 bases from V and 2 bases from J, with 12 bases in between. The CDR3 consists of 13 residues. Germline V gene sequence: CDR1 DFQATT, CDR2 SNEGSKA (reference sequence). This CDR3 reads CSVSGTAYNEQFF. The CDR3 nucleotides read TGCAGTGTTAGCGGGACAGCCTACAATGAGCAGTTCTTC.

In its sample, this clonotype was seen once. The J gene is TRBJ2-1, the V gene TRBV24-1; 7 bases map to TRBD2. The CDR3 spans 15 residues. V gave up 3 bases and J gave up 7 bases; unmatched junction bases: 8. Germline loops: CDR1 KGHDR, CDR2 SFDVKD. CDR3 DNA sequence: TGTGCCACCAGTGATCCGAGTGGGACTAAAAATGAGCAGTTCTTC. This codes for CATSDPSGTKNEQFF.

The chain links TRBV20-1 to TRBJ2-7, with 8 bases fitting TRBD1. J gave up 5 bases and V 6 bases, and 6 bases lay outside the gene matches. The length of the CDR3 is 12 residues. Germline assignment: CDR1 DFQATT and CDR2 SNEGSKA (reference sequence). The CDR3 nucleotides are TGCAGTGCCCACACGGACAGGGACGAGCAGTACTTC. As protein: CSAHTDRDEQYF.